This TCR beta chain was retrieved from a study of T cell responses to AZD1222 COVID-19 vaccine. The germline CDR1 and CDR2 sequences are LNHDA and SQIVND (reference sequence). This CDR3 has 15 amino acids. V lost 1 base, J lost 5 bases, and 15 bases lay in between. The data were produced by immunoSEQ multiplex PCR, yet TCRdb's version contains in-frame clones alone and is incomplete. There are some 55,000 clones in the sample; about 85% occur only once, and under 5% lies in the top ten. The source is an adult in good health. The source material was peripheral blood, sampled on day 0 of AZD1222 vaccination. This chain connects TRBV19 to TRBJ2-7, with a weak D call TRBD2 (5 bases). CDR3 sequence: CASSIGKAGPNEQYF. CDR3 bases: TGTGCCAGTAGTATAGGAAAGGCGGGTCCCAACGAGCAGTACTTC.